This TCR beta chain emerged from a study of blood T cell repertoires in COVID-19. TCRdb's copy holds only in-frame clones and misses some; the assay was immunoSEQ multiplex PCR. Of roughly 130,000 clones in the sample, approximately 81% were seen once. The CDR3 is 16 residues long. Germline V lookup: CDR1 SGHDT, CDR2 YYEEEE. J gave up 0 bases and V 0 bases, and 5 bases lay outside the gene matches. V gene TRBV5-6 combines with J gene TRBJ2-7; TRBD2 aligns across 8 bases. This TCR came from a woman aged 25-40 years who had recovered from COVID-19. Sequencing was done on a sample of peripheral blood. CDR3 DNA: TGTGCCAGCAGCTTGGGGAGCGGGAGCTCCTCCTACGAGCAGTACTTC. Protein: CASSLGSGSSSYEQYF.